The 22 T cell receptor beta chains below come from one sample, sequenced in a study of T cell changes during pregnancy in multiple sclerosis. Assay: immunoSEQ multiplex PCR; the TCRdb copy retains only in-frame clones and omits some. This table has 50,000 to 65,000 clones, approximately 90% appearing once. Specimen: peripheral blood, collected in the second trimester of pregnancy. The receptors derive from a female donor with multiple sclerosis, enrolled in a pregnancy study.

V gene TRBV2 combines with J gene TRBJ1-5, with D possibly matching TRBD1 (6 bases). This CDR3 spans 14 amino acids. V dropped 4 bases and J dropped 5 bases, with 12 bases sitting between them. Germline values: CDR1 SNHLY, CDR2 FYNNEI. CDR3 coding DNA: TGTGCCAGCAGTGGGCCAGGGGCCGATCAGCCCCAGCATTTT. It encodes CASSGPGADQPQHF.

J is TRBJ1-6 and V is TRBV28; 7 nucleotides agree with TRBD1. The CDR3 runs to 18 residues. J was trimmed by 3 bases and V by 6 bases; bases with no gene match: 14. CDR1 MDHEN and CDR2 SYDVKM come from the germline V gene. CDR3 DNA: TGTGCCAGCAGCCGCGATAAACGGACAGGCTTCTATAATTCACCCCTCCACTTT. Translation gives CASSRDKRTGFYNSPLHF.

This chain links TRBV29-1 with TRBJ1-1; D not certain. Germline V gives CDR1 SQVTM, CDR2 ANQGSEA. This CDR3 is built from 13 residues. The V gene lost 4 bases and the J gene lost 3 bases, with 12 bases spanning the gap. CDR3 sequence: CSVARSRDTEAFF. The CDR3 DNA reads TGCAGCGTTGCGCGGAGTCGGGACACTGAAGCTTTCTTT.

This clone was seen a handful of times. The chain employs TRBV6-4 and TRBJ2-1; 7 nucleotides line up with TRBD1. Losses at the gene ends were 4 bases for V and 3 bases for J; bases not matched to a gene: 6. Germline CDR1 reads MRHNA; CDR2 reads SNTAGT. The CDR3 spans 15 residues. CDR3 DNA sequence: TGTGCCAGCAGTGCTGGACAGGCGAGCTACAATGAGCAGTTCTTC. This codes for CASSAGQASYNEQFF.

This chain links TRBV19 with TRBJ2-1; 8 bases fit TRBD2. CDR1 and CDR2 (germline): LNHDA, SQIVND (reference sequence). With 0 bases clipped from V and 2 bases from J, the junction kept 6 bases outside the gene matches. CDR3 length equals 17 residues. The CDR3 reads CASSIDGSGGTYNEQFF. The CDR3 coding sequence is TGTGCCAGTAGTATAGATGGGAGCGGGGGCACCTACAATGAGCAGTTCTTC. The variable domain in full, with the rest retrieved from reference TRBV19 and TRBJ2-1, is DGGITQSPKYLFRKEGQNVTLSCEQNLNHDAMYWYRQDPGQGLRLIYYSQIVNDFQKGDIAEGYSVSREKKESFPLTVTSAQKNPTAFYLCASSIDGSGGTYNEQFFGPGTRLTVL.

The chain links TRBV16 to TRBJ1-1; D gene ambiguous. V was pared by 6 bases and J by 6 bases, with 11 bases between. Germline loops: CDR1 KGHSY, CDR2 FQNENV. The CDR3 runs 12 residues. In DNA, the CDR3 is TGTGCCAGCAGGCTTATGAGGGCTGAAGCTTTCTTT. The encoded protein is CASRLMRAEAFF. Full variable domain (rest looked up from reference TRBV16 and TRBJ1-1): GEEVAQTPKHLVRGEGQKAKLYCAPIKGHSYVFWYQQVLKNEFKFLISFQNENVFDETGMPKERFSAKCLPNSPCSLEIQATKLEDSAVYFCASRLMRAEAFFGQGTRLTVV.

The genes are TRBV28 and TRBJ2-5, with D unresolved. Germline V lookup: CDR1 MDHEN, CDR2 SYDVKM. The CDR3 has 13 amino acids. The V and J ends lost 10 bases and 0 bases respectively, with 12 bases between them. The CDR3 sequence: CATHTPYQETQYF. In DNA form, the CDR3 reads TGTGCCACCCACACCCCCTACCAAGAGACCCAGTACTTC.

DNA of the CDR3: TGTGCCAGCAGCCAAGATGGGACTAGTCCCTACAATGAGCAGTTCTTC. It encodes CASSQDGTSPYNEQFF. The chain joins TRBV4-2 to TRBJ2-1; the match to TRBD2 covers 8 bases. The V and J ends lost 0 bases and 2 bases, in that order; junction bases with no gene match: 3. The CDR3 is 16 residues long. Per germline, CDR1 LGHNA and CDR2 YNFKEQ.

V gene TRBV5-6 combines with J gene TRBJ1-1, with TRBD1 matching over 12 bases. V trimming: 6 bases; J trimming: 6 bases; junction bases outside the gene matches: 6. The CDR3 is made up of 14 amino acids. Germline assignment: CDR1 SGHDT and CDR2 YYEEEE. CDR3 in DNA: TGTGCCAGCACCGCCGGGACAGGGGGCGCTGAAGCTTTCTTT. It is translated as CASTAGTGGAEAFF.

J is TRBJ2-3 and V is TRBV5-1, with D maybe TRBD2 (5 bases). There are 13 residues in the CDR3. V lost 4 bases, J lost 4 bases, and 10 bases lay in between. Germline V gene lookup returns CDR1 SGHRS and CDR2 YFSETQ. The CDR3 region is CASSGGRADTQYF. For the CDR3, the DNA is TGCGCCAGCAGCGGCGGGCGGGCAGATACGCAGTATTTT.

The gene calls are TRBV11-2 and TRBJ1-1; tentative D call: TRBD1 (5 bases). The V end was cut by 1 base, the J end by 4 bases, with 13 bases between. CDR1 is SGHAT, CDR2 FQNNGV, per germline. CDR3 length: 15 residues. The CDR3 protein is CASSLGVGGGTEAFF. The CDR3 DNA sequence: TGTGCCAGCAGCTTAGGAGTCGGCGGGGGCACTGAAGCTTTCTTT.

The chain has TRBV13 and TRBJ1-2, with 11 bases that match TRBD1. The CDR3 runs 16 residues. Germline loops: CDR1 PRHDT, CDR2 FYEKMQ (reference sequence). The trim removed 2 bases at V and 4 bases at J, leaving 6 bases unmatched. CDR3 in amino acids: CASSLRTGGSRYGYTF. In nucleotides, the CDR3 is TGTGCCAGCAGCTTAAGGACAGGGGGCTCCCGCTATGGCTACACCTTC.

The CDR3 nucleotides are TGTGCCAGCAGCCACGAGGGGGTCACTGAAGCTTTCTTT. Protein product: CASSHEGVTEAFF. The rearrangement uses TRBV5-6 and TRBJ1-1; D might be TRBD1 (6 bases). Trimming took off 4 bases at V and 4 bases at J, with 11 bases between the two ends. This CDR3 contains 13 residues. Germline lookup yields CDR1 SGHDT and CDR2 YYEEEE.

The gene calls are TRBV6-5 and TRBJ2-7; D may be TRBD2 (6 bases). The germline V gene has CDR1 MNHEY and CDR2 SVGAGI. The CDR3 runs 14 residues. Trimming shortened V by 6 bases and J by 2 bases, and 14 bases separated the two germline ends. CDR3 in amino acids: CASSPLLATYEQYF. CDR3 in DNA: TGTGCCAGCAGCCCCCTTCTAGCGACCTACGAGCAGTACTTC.

DNA for the CDR3: TGCGCCAGCAGCCCAGGTCTGGCCCTGAACACTGAAGCTTTCTTT. Translation: CASSPGLALNTEAFF. The chain employs TRBV4-1 and TRBJ1-1; D unresolved. The CDR3 runs 15 residues. From germline, CDR1 is MGHRA and CDR2 YSYEKL. Trimming removed 4 bases from V and 0 bases from J, with 12 bases in between.

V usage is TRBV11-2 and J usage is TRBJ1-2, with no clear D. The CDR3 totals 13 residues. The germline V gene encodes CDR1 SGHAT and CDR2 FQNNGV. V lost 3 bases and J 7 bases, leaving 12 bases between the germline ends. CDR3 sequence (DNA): TGTGCCAGCAGCTTCGTACAGCGGGTTGGCTACACCTTC. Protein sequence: CASSFVQRVGYTF.

CDR3 sequence reads: CASSFWGGSQPQHF. The CDR3 DNA reads as TGTGCCAGCAGTTTTTGGGGGGGTAGCCAGCCCCAGCATTTT. V is TRBV2 and J is TRBJ1-5; tentatively, D is TRBD1 (5 bases). CDR3 length equals 14 residues. Trimming pared 5 bases from V and 7 bases from J, leaving 15 bases between. From germline, CDR1 is SNHLY and CDR2 FYNNEI. The variable domain in full, completed from reference TRBV2 and TRBJ1-5, reads EPEVTQTPSHQVTQMGQEVILRCVPISNHLYFYWYRQILGQKVEFLVSFYNNEISEKSEIFDDQFSVERPDGSNFTLKIRSTKLEDSAMYFCASSFWGGSQPQHFGDGTRLSIL.

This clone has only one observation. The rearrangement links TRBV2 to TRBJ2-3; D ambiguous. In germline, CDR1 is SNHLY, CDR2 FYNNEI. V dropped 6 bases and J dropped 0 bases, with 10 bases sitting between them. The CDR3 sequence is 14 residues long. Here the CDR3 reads CASSQTSSTDTQYF. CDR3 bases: TGTGCCAGCAGCCAGACATCTAGCACAGATACGCAGTATTTT.

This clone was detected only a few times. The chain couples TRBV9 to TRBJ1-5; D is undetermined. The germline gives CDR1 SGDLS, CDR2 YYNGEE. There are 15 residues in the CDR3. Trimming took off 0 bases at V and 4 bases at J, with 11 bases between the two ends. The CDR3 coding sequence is TGTGCCAGCAGCGTAGTAATCACCCTAAATCAGCCCCAGCATTTT. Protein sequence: CASSVVITLNQPQHF.

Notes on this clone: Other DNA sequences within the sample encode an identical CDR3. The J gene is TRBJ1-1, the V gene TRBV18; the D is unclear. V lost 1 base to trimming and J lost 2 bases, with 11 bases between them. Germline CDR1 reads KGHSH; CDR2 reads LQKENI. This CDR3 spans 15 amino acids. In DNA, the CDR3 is TGTGCCAGCTCACCACGTACGGGTTCAAACACTGAAGCTTTCTTT. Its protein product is CASSPRTGSNTEAFF.

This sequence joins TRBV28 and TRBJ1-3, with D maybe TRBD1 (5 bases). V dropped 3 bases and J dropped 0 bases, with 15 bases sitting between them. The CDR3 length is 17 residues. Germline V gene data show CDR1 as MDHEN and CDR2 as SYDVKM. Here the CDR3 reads CASSLVLGRLSGNTIYF. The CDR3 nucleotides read TGTGCCAGCAGTTTGGTATTGGGGCGTCTCTCTGGAAACACCATATATTTT.

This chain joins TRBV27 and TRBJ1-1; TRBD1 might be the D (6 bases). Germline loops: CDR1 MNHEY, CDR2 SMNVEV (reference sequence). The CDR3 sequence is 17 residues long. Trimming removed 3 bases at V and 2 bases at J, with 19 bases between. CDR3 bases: TGTGCCAGCAGTTTGAATTTTGCAGGGGTATTTAACACTGAAGCTTTCTTT. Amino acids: CASSLNFAGVFNTEAFF.